This T cell receptor (beta chain) is from a study of T cell responses to AZD1222 COVID-19 vaccine. Clones were read by immunoSEQ multiplex PCR, and TCRdb kept only the in-frame ones, dropping some. The sample shows over 110,000 clones, 85% to 95% of them seen only once. As concerns this clone: What it binds is not known.

General study findings and limits: Unmutated variant regions reportedly attract nearly half of all spike-specific TCRs. Every sample of the repertoires postdated the peak T cell response. Increased Spike-specific TCR breadth and depth were observed after two AZD1222 doses. White British ancestry dominated among donors, who included more females, and clonal diversity was possibly underestimated.

Trimming left V 1 base short and J 5 bases short, with 14 bases between. Germline loops: CDR1 SGHNT, CDR2 YENEEA. This CDR3 is built from 15 residues. The origin of this receptor is an adult who had recovered from COVID-19. The material sequenced was peripheral blood, taken after recovery from COVID-19. The chain carries TRBV11-3 and TRBJ2-5; no clear D gene. The CDR3 spells CASSLGTAAEETQYF. In nucleotides, the CDR3 is TGTGCCAGCAGCTTAGGGACCGCAGCCGAGGAGACCCAGTACTTC.